These 13 T cell receptor beta chains originate from one sample sequenced in a study of T-cell reconstitution after alpha-beta-depleted transplantation in children. Unique molecular identifiers were incorporated when the TCRbeta library was constructed. TCRdb called the PCR reads again in MiXCR, with one record for every CDR3 protein. The repertoire includes approximately 1,000,000 distinct CDR3 sequences, roughly 29% of them detected once, and roughly 30% sits in the top ten. This specimen was PBMCs, mostly from graft donor cells, taken 360 days after TCRalphabeta/CD19-depleted stem cell transplant. These receptors were obtained from a boy under two years old who had a stem cell transplant for SCID, so the T cells may come from the graft donor.

This clonotype was seen once. The chain carries TRBV24-1 and TRBJ1-5; D not resolved. Per germline, CDR1 KGHDR and CDR2 SFDVKD. The CDR3 is made up of 15 amino acids. Trimming pared 2 bases from V and 1 base from J, leaving 8 bases between. The CDR3 coding sequence is TGTGCCACCAGTGATTCCGGGCCCAGCAATCAGCCCCAGCATTTT. Encoded protein: CATSDSGPSNQPQHF.

This clonotype was seen once. This sequence joins TRBV15 and TRBJ1-1; TRBD1 might be the D (6 bases). The CDR3 is 14 amino acids. V gave up 1 base and J gave up 3 bases, with 9 bases separating them. Germline V gene sequence: CDR1 LNHNV, CDR2 YYDKDF (reference sequence). The CDR3 spells CATSRVAGDTEAFF. The CDR3 coding sequence is TGTGCCACCAGCAGAGTGGCAGGGGACACTGAAGCTTTCTTT.

This clonotype was seen more than once but under ten times. The chain joins TRBV24-1 to TRBJ2-1; TRBD2 matches at 7 bases. CDR3 length: 15 residues. The germline V gene has CDR1 KGHDR and CDR2 SFDVKD. The V gene end was trimmed by 5 bases and the J gene end by 5 bases; junction bases not matched to a gene: 8. The CDR3 region has the DNA TGTGCCACCAGTGCCGAGCGGGGAGAGGACAATGAGCAGTTCTTC. Protein product: CATSAERGEDNEQFF.

This clonotype has just a few counts. This rearrangement joins TRBV10-3 to TRBJ2-3; D ambiguous. Trimming left V 2 bases short and J 8 bases short, with 8 bases between. This CDR3 contains 12 residues. Germline V gives CDR1 ENHRY, CDR2 SYGVKD. CDR3 coding DNA: TGTGCCATCAGTGAGCTTCGCCGTACGCAGTATTTT. Its protein product is CAISELRRTQYF.

There are a few counts of this clonotype. The gene calls are TRBV7-7 and TRBJ2-7; TRBD1 matches at 9 bases. Germline V lookup: CDR1 SSHAT, CDR2 FNYEAQ (reference sequence). The CDR3 is made up of 14 amino acids. V shed 5 bases and J 5 bases; nucleotides not matched to a gene: 7. CDR3 sequence (DNA): TGTGCCAGCAGCCCCGGGACAGGGACCGACGAGCAGTACTTC. This codes for CASSPGTGTDEQYF. Full variable domain (rest looked up from reference TRBV7-7 and TRBJ2-7): GAGVSQSPRYKVTKRGQDVTLRCDPISSHATLYWYQQALGQGPEFLTYFNYEAQPDKSGLPSDRFSAERPEGSISTLTIQRTEQRDSAMYRCASSPGTGTDEQYFGPGTRLTVT.

This rearrangement joins TRBV9 to TRBJ1-3; TRBD1 is a possible D gene (6 bases). V was cut by 4 bases and J by 0 bases, with 14 bases left in between. Germline loops: CDR1 SGDLS, CDR2 YYNGEE. This CDR3 has 16 residues. CDR3 residues: CASSSPQGTSGNTIYF. The DNA of the CDR3 is TGTGCCAGCAGCTCGCCGCAGGGGACCTCTGGAAACACCATATATTTT. Variable domain in full (rest from reference TRBV9 and TRBJ1-3): DSGVTQTPKHLITATGQRVTLRCSPRSGDLSVYWYQQSLDQGLQFLIQYYNGEERAKGNILERFSAQQFPDLHSELNLSSLELGDSALYFCASSSPQGTSGNTIYFGEGSWLTVV.

The genes are TRBV5-1 and TRBJ1-1, with 7 bases fitting TRBD1. This CDR3 contains 12 residues. Germline loops: CDR1 SGHRS, CDR2 YFSETQ. Trimming at V came to 4 bases and at J to 7 bases, leaving 4 bases not matched to a gene. CDR3 coding DNA: TGCGCCAGCAGCACCGGGACAGATGAAGCTTTCTTT. Translation gives CASSTGTDEAFF.

This clonotype was seen a few times. The CDR3 sequence: CASSLRSGFQETQYF. The CDR3 DNA reads as TGTGCCAGCAGTTTAAGAAGCGGCTTCCAAGAGACCCAGTACTTC. This sequence joins TRBV12-3 or TRBV12-4 and TRBJ2-5; tentative D call: TRBD2 (5 bases). This CDR3 contains 15 residues. Trimming shortened V by 2 bases and J by 1 base, and 11 bases separated the two germline ends.

In this sample, this clonotype turned up a few times. The chain carries TRBV10-3 and TRBJ2-7; 11 bases fit TRBD1. CDR1 ENHRY and CDR2 SYGVKD come from the germline V gene. CDR3 length: 15 residues. Germline trimming cut 3 bases from V and 2 bases from J; bases unmatched to any gene: 3. For the CDR3, the DNA is TGTGCCATCAGTGATTTGGGACAGGGGGCCTACGAGCAGTACTTC. This encodes CAISDLGQGAYEQYF.

This clonotype was seen more than once but under ten times. The chain is built from TRBV5-1 and TRBJ2-1, with 8 nucleotides matching TRBD2. CDR3 length: 16 amino acids. Germline V gene lookup returns CDR1 SGHRS and CDR2 YFSETQ. V shed 0 bases and J 7 bases; nucleotides not matched to a gene: 9. For the CDR3, the DNA is TGCGCCAGCAGCTTGGGGGGACTAGGGTCCTGGAATGAGCAGTTCTTC. Protein product: CASSLGGLGSWNEQFF.

This clonotype was found a few times. The genes are TRBV4-1 and TRBJ2-7; 7 bases are shared with TRBD2. J was trimmed by 4 bases and V by 0 bases; bases with no gene match: 6. CDR1 MGHRA and CDR2 YSYEKL come from the germline V gene. The CDR3 runs 15 residues. CDR3 sequence (DNA): TGCGCCAGCAGCCAAGACCAGCGGGGTCTTTACGAGCAGTACTTC. Residues: CASSQDQRGLYEQYF.

This clonotype was detected a few times. This sequence joins TRBV5-1 and TRBJ2-7; 8 positions agree with TRBD2. The J segment lost 8 bases and the V segment lost 4 bases, leaving 14 bases of the junction unmatched. The V gene's germline CDR1 is SGHRS and CDR2 YFSETQ. The CDR3 covers 15 residues. CDR3 residues: CASSPSGGAGVKQYF. For the CDR3, the DNA is TGCGCCAGCAGCCCTTCGGGTGGAGCGGGGGTCAAGCAGTACTTC.

The rearrangement uses TRBV6-5 and TRBJ1-2; weak D call: TRBD1 (5 bases). V lost 0 bases, J lost 2 bases, and 7 bases lay in between. Germline CDR1 and CDR2: MNHEY and SVGAGI. The CDR3 is made up of 14 amino acids. Here the CDR3 DNA reads TGTGCCAGCAGTTACTCTAGGGGAAACTATGGCTACACCTTC. This gives the protein CASSYSRGNYGYTF.